A single sample gave rise to the 8 T cell receptor beta chains below, sequenced in a study of cytomegalovirus exposure and HLA in healthy donors. 60 Vbeta and 13 Jbeta primers were used in PCR. The protocol was immunoSEQ multiplex PCR, while the TCRdb copy is restricted to in-frame clones and leaves out a portion. The table lists fewer than 200,000 clones, 75% to 90% of them singletons. Source material: PBMCs. The receptors come from a woman between 50 and 59 years old in good health and CMV-seropositive.

Here the CDR3 reads CASSYPRGSSYNEQFF. In nucleotides, the CDR3 is TGTGCCAGCAGTTACCCCCGAGGGAGCTCCTACAATGAGCAGTTCTTC. The V gene is TRBV6-5, the J gene TRBJ2-1, with D possibly matching TRBD2 (5 bases). Germline CDR1 and CDR2: MNHEY and SVGAGI. The V end was cut by 2 bases, the J end by 0 bases, with 11 bases between. The CDR3 is made up of 16 amino acids.

The J gene is TRBJ2-3, the V gene TRBV5-1, with 9 bases lining up with TRBD1. The germline CDR1 and CDR2 sequences are SGHRS and YFSETQ. This CDR3 is built from 20 residues. The trim removed 0 bases at V and 2 bases at J, leaving 16 bases unmatched. Here the CDR3 DNA reads TGCGCCAGCAGCTTGGTATCGCCGGGACAGGGATTTGGGGTCACAGATACGCAGTATTTT. It codes for CASSLVSPGQGFGVTDTQYF. Full variable domain (rest looked up from reference TRBV5-1 and TRBJ2-3): KAGVTQTPRYLIKTRGQQVTLSCSPISGHRSVSWYQQTPGQGLQFLFEYFSETQRNKGNFPGRFSGRQFSNSRSEMNVSTLELGDSALYLCASSLVSPGQGFGVTDTQYFGPGTRLTVL.

V usage is TRBV28 and J usage is TRBJ1-1; 7 bases fit TRBD1. There are 17 residues in the CDR3. From germline, CDR1 is MDHEN and CDR2 SYDVKM. Trimming cost V 5 bases and J 6 bases; bases outside gene matches: 18. The CDR3 loop reads CASSPGQARHWVPEAFF. CDR3 nucleotides: TGTGCCAGCAGTCCCGGACAGGCCCGGCATTGGGTCCCTGAAGCTTTCTTT.

J is TRBJ1-2 and V is TRBV5-4, with 10 bases aligning to TRBD1. The trim removed 4 bases at V and 1 base at J, leaving 7 bases unmatched. This CDR3 region has 16 residues. Germline V gene data show CDR1 as SGHNT and CDR2 as YYREEE (reference sequence). This CDR3 is CASSRPGTGDNYGYTF. DNA for the CDR3: TGTGCCAGCAGCCGTCCCGGGACAGGGGATAACTATGGCTACACCTTC.

This clone has a single count. This chain uses TRBV6-1 with TRBJ1-1, with D perhaps TRBD1 (5 bases). V was pared by 7 bases and J by 3 bases, with 9 bases between. CDR1 is MNHNS, CDR2 SASEGT, per germline. The CDR3 has 12 amino acids. CDR3 loop: CASTGVYTEAFF. In DNA, the CDR3 is TGTGCCAGCACGGGGGTCTACACTGAAGCTTTCTTT.

The chain employs TRBV6-1 and TRBJ1-1, with D possibly matching TRBD1 (5 bases). This CDR3 spans 14 amino acids. The germline gives CDR1 MNHNS, CDR2 SASEGT. V lost 3 bases to trimming and J lost 1 base, with 9 bases between them. CDR3 residues: CASSDRVGNTEAFF. CDR3 in DNA: TGTGCCAGCAGTGACAGGGTGGGGAACACTGAAGCTTTCTTT.

The CDR3 here is CASSLLPGGWESSGNTIYF. DNA of the CDR3: TGTGCCAGCTCACTGTTGCCAGGGGGCTGGGAGAGCTCTGGAAACACCATATATTTT. The chain uses TRBV18 and TRBJ1-3; TRBD1 matches 8 bases. The germline gives CDR1 KGHSH, CDR2 LQKENI. The CDR3 is 19 amino acids. Trimming cost V 4 bases and J 0 bases; bases outside gene matches: 14.

The rearrangement uses TRBV7-9 and TRBJ2-7; 9 positions agree with TRBD2. CDR1 and CDR2 from the germline V gene are SEHNR and FQNEAQ (reference sequence). V dropped 2 bases and J dropped 0; count of bases not matched to a gene: 8. The CDR3 spans 17 residues. CDR3 nucleotide sequence: TGTGCCAGCAGCTTAAGCGGGGGGCGGGTAAGCTCCTACGAGCAGTACTTC. Translation: CASSLSGGRVSSYEQYF.